The clone carrying this TCR beta chain was observed a few times. The target antigen is unknown. This sample is part of a study of regulatory T cells in long-lasting Graves disease. General observations from the study: New patients shared fewer public clonotypes (roughly 910) than persistent patients did (2,741).

Germline assignment: CDR1 LNHDA and CDR2 SQIVND (reference sequence). This CDR3 has 15 amino acids. The ends were cut back, 1 base at V and 5 bases at J, with 14 bases in the middle. As for time point: persistent/refractory GD, antithyroid drugs over 5 years with positive TRAb. RNA from PBMCs was the source of the TCR library. Construction of the TCR beta libraries employed iRepertoire HTBI primers in conjunction with Arm-PCR of CDR3 regions. Using its own MiXCR run on the multiplex PCR reads, TCRdb lists one record per CDR3 protein. This table has over 250,000 distinct CDR3 sequences, roughly 21% appearing once.

The source material was peripheral blood mononuclear cells (PBMCs), sampled when the disease was refractory, from a patient treated with antithyroid drugs. The rearrangement joins TRBV19 to TRBJ2-5; maybe TRBD2 (6 bases). This clonotype was obtained from a female donor with Graves disease. DNA for the CDR3: TGTGCCAGTAGTATAGGTGGGGCGGCGGGGGAGACCCAGTACTTC. Translating it yields CASSIGGAAGETQYF.